The 32 T cell receptor beta chains given below trace back to one sample, sequenced in a study of blood T cell repertoires in COVID-19. Assay: immunoSEQ multiplex PCR; the TCRdb copy retains only in-frame clones and omits some. The sample holds fewer than 150,000 clones; approximately 83% are singletons and the top ten take 15% to 20%. Sequencing was carried out using peripheral blood. These TCRs come from a woman in her forties or fifties who had recovered from COVID-19.

This rearrangement joins TRBV9 to TRBJ2-1; 10 bases are shared with TRBD2. The junction had 7 bases not matched to a gene; V was cut back by 0 bases and J by 10 bases. The CDR3 is 15 residues long. Germline CDR1 reads SGDLS; CDR2 reads YYNGEE. DNA for the CDR3: TGTGCCAGCAGCGTAGCTAGCGGGGGCTTCCGGGAGCAGTTCTTC. It codes for CASSVASGGFREQFF. Looking up the rest from reference TRBV9 and TRBJ2-1 gives the full variable domain: DSGVTQTPKHLITATGQRVTLRCSPRSGDLSVYWYQQSLDQGLQFLIQYYNGEERAKGNILERFSAQQFPDLHSELNLSSLELGDSALYFCASSVASGGFREQFFGPGTRLTVL.

V usage is TRBV16 and J usage is TRBJ2-2, with D maybe TRBD2 (7 bases). Trimming removed 5 bases from V and 5 bases from J, with 18 bases in between. This CDR3 has 16 residues. CDR1 is KGHSY, CDR2 FQNENV, per germline. Here the CDR3 DNA reads TGTGCCAGCAGCGCCCATCACGGGGGGCGAACCGGGGAGCTGTTTTTT. This encodes CASSAHHGGRTGELFF.

In its sample, this clone was seen once. The CDR3 reads CASSKAGGPGEYTQYF. The DNA for the CDR3 is TGTGCCAGCAGCAAAGCGGGAGGGCCCGGAGAATATACGCAGTATTTT. The V call is TRBV7-2, the J call TRBJ2-3; 10 bases are a match to TRBD2. There are 16 residues in the CDR3. V gave up 5 bases and J gave up 7 bases; unmatched junction bases: 12. In germline, CDR1 is SGHTA, CDR2 FQGNSA.

This clone was recorded at least ten times. V gene TRBV15 combines with J gene TRBJ1-3; unclear D gene. Germline V gene data show CDR1 as LNHNV and CDR2 as YYDKDF (reference sequence). The CDR3 is 16 amino acids. V was pared by 5 bases and J by 2 bases, with 16 bases between. DNA of the CDR3: TGTGCCACCAGCGGTACAGTAGGTAGTCCTGGAAACACCATATATTTT. It specifies CATSGTVGSPGNTIYF. Full variable domain (remainder filled in from reference TRBV15 and TRBJ1-3): DAMVIQNPRYQVTQFGKPVTLSCSQTLNHNVMYWYQQKSSQAPKLLFHYYDKDFNNEADTPDNFQSRRPNTSFCFLDIRSPGLGDTAMYLCATSGTVGSPGNTIYFGEGSWLTVV.

This clone was recorded a few times. The gene calls are TRBV5-6 and TRBJ1-1; the D is unclear. With 4 bases removed from V and 1 base from J, the gap between germline ends came to 14 bases. The CDR3 runs 15 residues. Germline V CDR1 and CDR2: SGHDT, YYEEEE. Here the CDR3 DNA reads TGTGCCAGCAGCCCCGGGGTTAAGAGGAACACTGAAGCTTTCTTT. Amino acids: CASSPGVKRNTEAFF.

The chain employs TRBV6-5 and TRBJ1-2; D unresolved. The CDR3 spans 13 residues. Germline V gene sequence: CDR1 MNHEY, CDR2 SVGAGI. V lost 5 bases and J lost 7, with 14 bases in between. CDR3 sequence: CASSNPGIRGYTF. CDR3 nucleotides: TGTGCCAGCAGTAACCCGGGGATCCGTGGCTACACCTTC.

The V call is TRBV6-5, the J call TRBJ2-2; 9 bases map to TRBD1. The CDR3 contains 15 residues. Trimming removed 6 bases from V and 2 bases from J; junction bases left unmatched: 4. Germline CDR1 and CDR2: MNHEY and SVGAGI. CDR3 residues: CASSRTGANTGELFF. DNA of the CDR3: TGTGCCAGCAGCAGGACAGGGGCCAACACCGGGGAGCTGTTTTTT.

The chain is built from TRBV19 and TRBJ1-1; possibly TRBD1 for D (6 bases). Germline-derived CDR1 and CDR2 are LNHDA and SQIVND (reference sequence). This CDR3 has 13 amino acids. Trimming cost V 8 bases and J 0 bases, with 10 bases left between them. DNA for the CDR3: TGTGCCAGTTCCAGGGGCCTGAACACTGAAGCTTTCTTT. Translated, it gives CASSRGLNTEAFF.

This chain connects TRBV5-3 to TRBJ2-5; 7 bases map to TRBD1. TRBV5-3 is identified as an open reading frame with a role that is uncertain. The length of the CDR3 is 15 residues. V dropped 2 bases and J dropped 5; count of bases not matched to a gene: 9. CDR3 sequence reads: CARSFGGQPPETQYF. Here the CDR3 DNA reads TGTGCCAGAAGCTTTGGGGGACAGCCCCCGGAGACCCAGTACTTC.

This clone has more than one count but fewer than ten. This chain links TRBV20-1 with TRBJ2-1; no reliable D call. Per germline, CDR1 DFQATT and CDR2 SNEGSKA (reference sequence). The CDR3 extends over 10 amino acids. The ends were cut back, 6 bases at V and 4 bases at J, with 4 bases in the middle. The CDR3 sequence: CSATYNEQFF. The CDR3 DNA reads as TGCAGTGCCACATACAATGAGCAGTTCTTC.

The V gene is TRBV7-9, the J gene TRBJ1-3, with 7 nucleotides matching TRBD1. The CDR3 has 16 residues. Germline V lookup: CDR1 SEHNR, CDR2 FQNEAQ (reference sequence). V was pared by 4 bases and J by 3 bases, with 9 bases of the junction left unmatched. CDR3 nucleotide sequence: TGTGCCAGCAGCTCGGGACAGCCTAATAATGGAAACACCATATATTTT. It translates to CASSSGQPNNGNTIYF.

The gene calls are TRBV2 and TRBJ1-5; no reliable D call. The CDR3 runs 13 residues. Germline lookup yields CDR1 SNHLY and CDR2 FYNNEI. The V and J ends lost 4 bases and 4 bases respectively, with 8 bases between them. CDR3 amino acids: CASSVWPNQPQHF. DNA of the CDR3: TGTGCCAGCAGTGTTTGGCCTAATCAGCCCCAGCATTTT. The entire variable domain, with the rest obtained from reference TRBV2 and TRBJ1-5, is as follows: EPEVTQTPSHQVTQMGQEVILRCVPISNHLYFYWYRQILGQKVEFLVSFYNNEISEKSEIFDDQFSVERPDGSNFTLKIRSTKLEDSAMYFCASSVWPNQPQHFGDGTRLSIL.

J is TRBJ2-5 and V is TRBV3-1 (or the pseudogene TRBV3-2), with 8 bases fitting TRBD2. This CDR3 is 15 amino acids long. CDR1 is LGHDT, CDR2 YNNKEL, per germline (reference sequence). V dropped 0 bases and J dropped 5; count of bases not matched to a gene: 5. The CDR3 protein is CASSQESSGEETQYF. The DNA of the CDR3 is TGTGCCAGCAGCCAAGAGAGTAGCGGGGAGGAGACCCAGTACTTC.

The rearrangement links TRBV4-1 to TRBJ2-7; 11 bases line up with TRBD2. Germline CDR1 is MGHRA and CDR2 is YSYEKL. Unmatched junction bases numbered 9, after V lost 4 bases and J lost 4 bases. The CDR3 has 16 residues. CDR3 sequence (DNA): TGCGCCAGCAGCCCCGAAGGAACTAGCGGGGGTTACGAGCAGTACTTC. It translates to CASSPEGTSGGYEQYF.

The V and J genes are TRBV11-3 and TRBJ1-2, with 9 bases matching TRBD1. V was pared by 5 bases and J by 4 bases, with 5 bases of the junction left unmatched. This CDR3 comprises 14 residues. Germline CDR1 SGHNT, CDR2 YENEEA. The CDR3 here is CASSIGGQGYGYTF. DNA of the CDR3: TGTGCCAGCAGCATAGGGGGACAGGGCTATGGCTACACCTTC.

This chain uses TRBV4-2 with TRBJ1-1; 7 bases are shared with TRBD1. Germline lookup yields CDR1 LGHNA and CDR2 YNFKEQ. The CDR3 is made up of 13 amino acids. The trim removed 1 base at V and 10 bases at J, leaving 6 bases unmatched. CDR3 nucleotides: TGTGCCAGCAGCCAAGTTCAGGGGGACTCAGCTTTCTTT. Translation: CASSQVQGDSAFF.

This clone has a single count. CDR3: CASSLRDRGTGELFF. The CDR3 DNA is TGTGCCAGCAGCTTACGGGACAGGGGGACCGGGGAGCTGTTTTTT. The V call is TRBV9, the J call TRBJ2-2, with TRBD1 matching 11 bases. After removal of 4 bases from V and 5 bases from J, the junction contained 4 bases not matched to a gene. This CDR3 has 15 residues. CDR1 is SGDLS and CDR2 is YYNGEE in the germline V gene.

A few counts support this clone. The genes are TRBV4-2 and TRBJ1-5, with TRBD1 as a possible D gene (6 bases). Germline V lookup: CDR1 LGHNA, CDR2 YNFKEQ. The CDR3 extends over 15 amino acids. Trimming cost V 3 bases and J 2 bases, with 11 bases left between them. Here the CDR3 reads CASSHLQGGNQPQHF. The CDR3 DNA sequence: TGTGCCAGCAGCCATTTACAGGGAGGCAATCAGCCCCAGCATTTT.

This chain connects TRBV3-1 (or the pseudogene TRBV3-2) to TRBJ2-2; TRBD1 agrees at 8 bases. The CDR3 totals 16 residues. Per germline, CDR1 LGHDT and CDR2 YNNKEL (reference sequence). The V and J ends lost 8 bases and 2 bases, in that order; junction bases with no gene match: 10. The chain's CDR3 is CASYFTGTGNTGELFF. The CDR3 region has the DNA TGTGCCAGCTATTTCACCGGGACAGGAAACACCGGGGAGCTGTTTTTT.

As DNA, the CDR3 is TGTGCCAGCAGCTTCGACAGGGGAGACTACACCTTC. Its translation: CASSFDRGDYTF. The chain joins TRBV5-6 to TRBJ1-2; 8 bases are shared with TRBD1. The CDR3 consists of 12 residues. Per germline, CDR1 SGHDT and CDR2 YYEEEE. Losses at the gene ends were 2 bases for V and 10 bases for J; bases not matched to a gene: 4.

CDR3 nucleotide sequence: TGTGCCAGCAGTTACGGACATCCCAATGAGCAGTTCTTC. It yields the protein CASSYGHPNEQFF. The chain combines TRBV6-2 or TRBV6-3 with TRBJ2-1, with D possibly being TRBD1 (5 bases). This CDR3 region has 13 residues. The V and J ends lost 2 bases and 6 bases respectively, with 8 bases between them. Germline V gives CDR1 MNHEY, CDR2 SVGEGT.

The genes are TRBV3-1 (or the pseudogene TRBV3-2) and TRBJ1-1; TRBD1 aligns across 9 bases. The V gene end was trimmed by 0 bases and the J gene end by 10 bases; junction bases not matched to a gene: 9. CDR1 LGHDT and CDR2 YNNKEL come from the germline V gene (reference sequence). CDR3 length: 15 residues. CDR3 in amino acids: CASSQDPGQGLVAFF. In DNA form, the CDR3 reads TGTGCCAGCAGCCAAGACCCGGGACAGGGTTTAGTAGCTTTCTTT.

The chain links TRBV19 to TRBJ1-5; D possibly corresponds to TRBD1 (5 bases). The CDR3 has 17 amino acids. The ends were cut back, 5 bases at V and 4 bases at J, with 21 bases in the middle. Germline CDR1 and CDR2: LNHDA and SQIVND (reference sequence). CDR3 sequence: CASSSHQGALANQPQHF. CDR3 DNA sequence: TGTGCCAGTAGTTCTCACCAAGGGGCTCTTGCAAATCAGCCCCAGCATTTT.

The chain joins TRBV7-5 to TRBJ2-1; whether TRBD2, the table's D call, matches the DNA was not checked. TRBV7-5 constitutes a pseudogene. This CDR3 spans 15 amino acids. For the CDR3, the DNA is TGTGCCAGAAGCTTATCGGGACTAGCGGGGAATGAGCAGTTCTTC. It yields the protein CARSLSGLAGNEQFF.

The chain combines TRBV2 with TRBJ2-1; 7 positions match TRBD2. Per germline, CDR1 SNHLY and CDR2 FYNNEI. The CDR3 covers 14 residues. The V and J ends lost 6 bases and 5 bases, in that order; junction bases with no gene match: 7. The CDR3 DNA is TGTGCCAGCAGGGGGGTAGCGGGTAACAATGAGCAGTTCTTC. Encoded protein: CASRGVAGNNEQFF.

This rearrangement joins TRBV9 to TRBJ2-2, with 9 bases lining up with TRBD2. The germline V gene has CDR1 SGDLS and CDR2 YYNGEE. V lost 0 bases to trimming and J lost 1 base; unmatched junction nucleotides: 10. The CDR3 is 19 residues long. The CDR3 bases are TGTGCCAGCAGCGTAGGGCTTTTAGCGGGGGCCATGAACACCGGGGAGCTGTTTTTT. This encodes CASSVGLLAGAMNTGELFF.

The chain recombines TRBV6-6 with TRBJ2-7; 8 bases are a match to TRBD2. The germline V gene has CDR1 MNHNY and CDR2 SVGAGI (reference sequence). V shed 6 bases, J shed 2 bases, and the junction held 9 bases outside the gene matches. The CDR3 has 15 residues. The DNA of the CDR3 is TGTGCCAGCAGGTCTTCTAGCGGGCAAGCCTACGAGCAGTACTTC. Its translation is CASRSSSGQAYEQYF.

This clone was picked up one time. The chain employs TRBV4-2 and TRBJ2-7; 15 bases line up with TRBD2. Germline lookup yields CDR1 LGHNA and CDR2 YNFKEQ. J lost 3 bases, V lost 2 bases, and 5 bases had no gene match. The CDR3 totals 17 residues. CDR3 sequence: CASSQRTSGGANYEQYF. The CDR3 bases are TGTGCCAGCAGCCAACGGACTAGCGGGGGGGCAAACTACGAGCAGTACTTC.

The gene calls are TRBV29-1 and TRBJ1-1; TRBD1 is a possible D gene (6 bases). CDR3 length: 16 amino acids. V was pared by 3 bases and J by 0 bases, with 17 bases between. The germline V gene has CDR1 SQVTM and CDR2 ANQGSEA. CDR3 sequence reads: CSVEVEQGGVNTEAFF. The CDR3 DNA reads as TGCAGCGTTGAGGTCGAACAGGGAGGGGTGAACACTGAAGCTTTCTTT.

The V gene is TRBV5-3, the J gene TRBJ2-7, with D maybe TRBD1 (6 bases). TRBV5-3 counts as an open reading frame of uncertain function. The CDR3 is 13 amino acids. Trimming pared 0 bases from V and 5 bases from J, leaving 9 bases between. The CDR3 protein is CARSLGGTNEQYF. In DNA, the CDR3 is TGTGCCAGAAGCTTGGGAGGGACAAACGAGCAGTACTTC.

Only one count was recorded for this clone. The chain is built from TRBV7-8 and TRBJ1-2, with 9 bases identical to TRBD1. The junction had 10 bases not matched to a gene; V was cut back by 6 bases and J by 2 bases. CDR1 SGHVS and CDR2 FQNEAQ come from the germline V gene. The length of the CDR3 is 16 residues. The CDR3 spells CASSSPRQGDNYGYTF. DNA for the CDR3: TGTGCCAGCAGTTCCCCGAGACAGGGGGACAACTATGGCTACACCTTC.

The chain recombines TRBV6-5 with TRBJ2-5; D may be TRBD2 (5 bases). The ends were cut back, 6 bases at V and 2 bases at J, with 13 bases in the middle. This CDR3 contains 14 residues. Germline CDR1 is MNHEY and CDR2 is SVGAGI. CDR3 DNA sequence: TGTGCCAGCAGAAAGGACTCTCTTCAAGAGACCCAGTACTTC. It yields the protein CASRKDSLQETQYF.